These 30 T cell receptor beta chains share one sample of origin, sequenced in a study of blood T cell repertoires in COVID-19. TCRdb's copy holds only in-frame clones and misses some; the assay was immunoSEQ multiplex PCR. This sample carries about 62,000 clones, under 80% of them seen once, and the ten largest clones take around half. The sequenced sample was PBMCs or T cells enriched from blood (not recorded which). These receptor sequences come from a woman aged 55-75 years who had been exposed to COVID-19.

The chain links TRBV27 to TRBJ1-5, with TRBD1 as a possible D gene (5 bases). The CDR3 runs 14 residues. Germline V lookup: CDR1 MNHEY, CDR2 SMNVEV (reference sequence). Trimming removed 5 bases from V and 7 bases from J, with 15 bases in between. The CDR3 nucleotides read TGTGCCAGCAGTCCCGCTTACCAGGGACAGCCCCAGCATTTT. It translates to CASSPAYQGQPQHF.

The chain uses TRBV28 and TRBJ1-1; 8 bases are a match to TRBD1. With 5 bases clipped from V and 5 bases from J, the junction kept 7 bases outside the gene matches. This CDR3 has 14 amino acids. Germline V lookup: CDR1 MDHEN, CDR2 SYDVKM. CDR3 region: CASSRADRVTEAFF. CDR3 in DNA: TGTGCCAGCAGTAGGGCGGACAGGGTGACTGAAGCTTTCTTT.

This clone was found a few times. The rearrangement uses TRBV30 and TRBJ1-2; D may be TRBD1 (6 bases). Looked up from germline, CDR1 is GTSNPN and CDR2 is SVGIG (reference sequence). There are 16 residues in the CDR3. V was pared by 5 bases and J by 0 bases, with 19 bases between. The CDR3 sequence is CAWSSGSKGANYGYTF. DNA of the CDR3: TGTGCCTGGTCATCGGGCAGTAAGGGGGCTAACTATGGCTACACCTTC.

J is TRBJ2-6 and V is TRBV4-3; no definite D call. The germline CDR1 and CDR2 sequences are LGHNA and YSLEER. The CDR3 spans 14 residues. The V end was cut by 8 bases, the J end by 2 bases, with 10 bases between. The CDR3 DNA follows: TGCGCCAGCGGAGTAGAAACTGGGGCCAACGTCCTGACTTTC. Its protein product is CASGVETGANVLTF.

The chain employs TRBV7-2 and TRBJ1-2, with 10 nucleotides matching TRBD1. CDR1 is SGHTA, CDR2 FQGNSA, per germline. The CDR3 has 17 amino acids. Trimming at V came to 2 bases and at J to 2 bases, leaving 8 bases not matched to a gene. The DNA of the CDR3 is TGTGCCAGCAGCTTAAATAGCCCGGGACAGGGGAACTATGGCTACACCTTC. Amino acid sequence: CASSLNSPGQGNYGYTF.

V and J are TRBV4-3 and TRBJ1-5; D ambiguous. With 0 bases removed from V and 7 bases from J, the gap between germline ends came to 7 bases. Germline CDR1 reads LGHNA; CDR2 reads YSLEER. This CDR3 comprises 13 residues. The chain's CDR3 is CASSQDGGQPQHF. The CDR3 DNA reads TGCGCCAGCAGCCAAGATGGAGGGCAGCCCCAGCATTTT.

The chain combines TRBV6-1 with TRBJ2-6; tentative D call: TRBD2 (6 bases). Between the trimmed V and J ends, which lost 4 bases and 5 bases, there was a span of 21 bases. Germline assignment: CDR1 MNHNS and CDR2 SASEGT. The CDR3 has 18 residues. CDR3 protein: CASSASGECKSRANVLTF. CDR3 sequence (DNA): TGTGCCAGCAGTGCGTCGGGGGAATGTAAAAGTCGGGCCAACGTCCTGACTTTC.

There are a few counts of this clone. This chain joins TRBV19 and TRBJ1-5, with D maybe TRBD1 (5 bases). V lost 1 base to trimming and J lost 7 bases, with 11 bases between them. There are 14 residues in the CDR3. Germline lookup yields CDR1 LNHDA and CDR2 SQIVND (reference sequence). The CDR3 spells CASSIAGPEQPQHF. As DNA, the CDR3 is TGTGCCAGTAGTATAGCAGGGCCGGAGCAGCCCCAGCATTTT.

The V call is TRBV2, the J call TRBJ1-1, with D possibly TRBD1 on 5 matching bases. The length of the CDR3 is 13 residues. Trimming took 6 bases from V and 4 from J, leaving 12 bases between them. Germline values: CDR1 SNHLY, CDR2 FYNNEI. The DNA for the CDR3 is TGTGCCAGCAGCTTTGGGGGGGTCACTGAAGCTTTCTTT. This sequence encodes CASSFGGVTEAFF.

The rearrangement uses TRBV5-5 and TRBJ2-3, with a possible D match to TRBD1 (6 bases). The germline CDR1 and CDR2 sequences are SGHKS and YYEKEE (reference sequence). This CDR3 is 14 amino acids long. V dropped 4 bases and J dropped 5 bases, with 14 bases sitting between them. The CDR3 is CASSDSSGEDTQYF. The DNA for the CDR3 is TGTGCCAGCAGCGACAGCTCAGGGGAAGATACGCAGTATTTT.

CDR3 in amino acids: CSAPVETQYF. The CDR3, as DNA: TGCAGTGCCCCCGTGGAGACCCAGTACTTC. This chain uses TRBV20-1 with TRBJ2-5; no firm D call. Germline assignment: CDR1 DFQATT and CDR2 SNEGSKA (reference sequence). The CDR3 spans 10 residues. Deletions cut 6 bases from V and 5 bases from J, with 7 bases between.

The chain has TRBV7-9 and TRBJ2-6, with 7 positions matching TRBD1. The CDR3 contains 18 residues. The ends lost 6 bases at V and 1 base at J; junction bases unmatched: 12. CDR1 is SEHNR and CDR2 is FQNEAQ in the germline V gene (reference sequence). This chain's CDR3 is CASSPKGALLSGANVLTF. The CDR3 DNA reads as TGTGCCAGCAGTCCTAAGGGGGCTCTTTTATCTGGGGCCAACGTCCTGACTTTC.

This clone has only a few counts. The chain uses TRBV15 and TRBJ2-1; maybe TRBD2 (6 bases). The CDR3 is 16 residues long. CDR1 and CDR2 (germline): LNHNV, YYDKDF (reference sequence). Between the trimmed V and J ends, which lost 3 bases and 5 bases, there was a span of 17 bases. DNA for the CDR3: TGTGCCACCAGCAGCAGTACTAGCCCCGGCGACAATGAGCAGTTCTTC. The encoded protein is CATSSSTSPGDNEQFF.

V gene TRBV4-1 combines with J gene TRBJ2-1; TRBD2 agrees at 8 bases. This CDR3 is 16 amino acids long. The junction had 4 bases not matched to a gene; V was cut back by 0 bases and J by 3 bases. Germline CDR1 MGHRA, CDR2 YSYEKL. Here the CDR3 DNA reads TGCGCCAGCAGCCAAGAAGGCGCGGGGGGCTACAATGAGCAGTTCTTC. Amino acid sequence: CASSQEGAGGYNEQFF.

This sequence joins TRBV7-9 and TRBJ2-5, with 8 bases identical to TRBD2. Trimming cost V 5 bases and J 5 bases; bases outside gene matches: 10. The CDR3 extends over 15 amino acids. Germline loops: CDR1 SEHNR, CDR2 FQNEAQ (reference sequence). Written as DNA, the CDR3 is TGTGCCAGCAGCCGACGCGGGGGGTCGGGGGAGACCCAGTACTTC. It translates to CASSRRGGSGETQYF.

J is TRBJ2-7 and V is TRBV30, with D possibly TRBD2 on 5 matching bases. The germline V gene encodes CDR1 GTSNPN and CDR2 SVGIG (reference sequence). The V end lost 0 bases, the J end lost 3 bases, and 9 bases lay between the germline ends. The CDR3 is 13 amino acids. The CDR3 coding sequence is TGTGCCTGGAGTGTACCGGGAAACTACGAGCAGTACTTC. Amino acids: CAWSVPGNYEQYF.

CDR3 in DNA: TGTGCCAGCAGTTACGTCCCCAGCGCCTACGAGCAGTACTTC. Residues: CASSYVPSAYEQYF. V is TRBV6-5 and J is TRBJ2-7; D gene uncertain. The V end was cut by 2 bases, the J end by 2 bases, with 10 bases between. Per the germline V gene, CDR1 is MNHEY and CDR2 is SVGAGI. The CDR3 contains 14 residues.

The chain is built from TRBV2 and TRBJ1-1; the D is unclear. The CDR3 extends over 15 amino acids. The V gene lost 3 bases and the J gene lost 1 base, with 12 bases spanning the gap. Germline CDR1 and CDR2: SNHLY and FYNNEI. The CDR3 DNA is TGTGCCAGCAGTGAGGTTAGAGCCCAGAACACTGAAGCTTTCTTT. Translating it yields CASSEVRAQNTEAFF. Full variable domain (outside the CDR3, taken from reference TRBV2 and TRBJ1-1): EPEVTQTPSHQVTQMGQEVILRCVPISNHLYFYWYRQILGQKVEFLVSFYNNEISEKSEIFDDQFSVERPDGSNFTLKIRSTKLEDSAMYFCASSEVRAQNTEAFFGQGTRLTVV.

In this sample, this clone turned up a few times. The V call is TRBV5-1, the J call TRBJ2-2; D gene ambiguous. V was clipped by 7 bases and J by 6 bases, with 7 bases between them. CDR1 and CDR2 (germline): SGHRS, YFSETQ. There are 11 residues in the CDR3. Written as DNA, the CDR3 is TGCGCCAGCGAGTACTCCGGGGAGCTGTTTTTT. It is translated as CASEYSGELFF.

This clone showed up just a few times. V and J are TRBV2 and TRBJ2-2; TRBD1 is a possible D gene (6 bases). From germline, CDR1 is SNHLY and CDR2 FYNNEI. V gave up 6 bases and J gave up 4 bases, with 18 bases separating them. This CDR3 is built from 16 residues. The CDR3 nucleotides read TGTGCCAGCAGCGACCCCCAGGGGCGCGCCACCGGGGAGCTGTTTTTT. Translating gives CASSDPQGRATGELFF.

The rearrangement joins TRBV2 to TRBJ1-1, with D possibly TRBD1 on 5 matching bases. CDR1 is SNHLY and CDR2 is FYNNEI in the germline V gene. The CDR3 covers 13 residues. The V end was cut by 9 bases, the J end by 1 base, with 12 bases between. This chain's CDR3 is CARTVKTNTEAFF. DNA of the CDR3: TGTGCCAGGACAGTAAAAACGAACACTGAAGCTTTCTTT.

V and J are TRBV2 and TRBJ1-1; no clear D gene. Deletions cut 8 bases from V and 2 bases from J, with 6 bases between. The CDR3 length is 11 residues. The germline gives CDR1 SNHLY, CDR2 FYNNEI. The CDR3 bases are TGTGCCAGCGGAGTAAACACTGAAGCTTTCTTT. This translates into CASGVNTEAFF. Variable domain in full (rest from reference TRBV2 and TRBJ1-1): EPEVTQTPSHQVTQMGQEVILRCVPISNHLYFYWYRQILGQKVEFLVSFYNNEISEKSEIFDDQFSVERPDGSNFTLKIRSTKLEDSAMYFCASGVNTEAFFGQGTRLTVV.

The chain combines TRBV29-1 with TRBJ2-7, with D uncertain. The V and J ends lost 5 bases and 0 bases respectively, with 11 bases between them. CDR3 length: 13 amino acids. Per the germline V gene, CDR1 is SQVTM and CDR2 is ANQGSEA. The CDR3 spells CSVSPSGSYEQYF. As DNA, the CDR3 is TGCAGCGTTTCCCCCTCGGGCTCCTACGAGCAGTACTTC.

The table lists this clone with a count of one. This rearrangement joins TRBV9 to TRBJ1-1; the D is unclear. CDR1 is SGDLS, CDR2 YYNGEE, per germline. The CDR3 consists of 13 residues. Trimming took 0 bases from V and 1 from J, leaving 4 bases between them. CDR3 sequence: CASSVGANTEAFF. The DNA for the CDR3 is TGTGCCAGCAGCGTAGGGGCGAACACTGAAGCTTTCTTT.

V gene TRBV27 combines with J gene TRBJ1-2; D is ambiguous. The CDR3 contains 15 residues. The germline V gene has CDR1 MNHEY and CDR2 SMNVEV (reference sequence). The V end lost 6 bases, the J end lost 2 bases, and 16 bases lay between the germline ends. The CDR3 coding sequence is TGTGCCAGCAGCATTCTCCCCGGGGTGAACTATGGCTACACCTTC. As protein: CASSILPGVNYGYTF.

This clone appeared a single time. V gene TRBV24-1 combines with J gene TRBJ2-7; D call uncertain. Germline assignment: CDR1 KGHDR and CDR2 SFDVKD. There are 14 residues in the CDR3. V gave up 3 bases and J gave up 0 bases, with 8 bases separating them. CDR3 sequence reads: CATSDRSSSYEQYF. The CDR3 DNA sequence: TGTGCCACCAGTGATCGGTCATCCTCCTACGAGCAGTACTTC.

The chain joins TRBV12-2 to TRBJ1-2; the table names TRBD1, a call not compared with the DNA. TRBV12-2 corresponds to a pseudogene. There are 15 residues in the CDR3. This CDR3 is CASRLVRENNYGYTF. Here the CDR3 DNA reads TGTGCAAGTCGCTTAGTCAGGGAAAATAACTATGGCTACACCTTC.

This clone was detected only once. The CDR3 DNA reads as TGTGCCAGCAGCTCCTCGAGGGGGGAAGCTTTCTTT. Translated: CASSSSRGEAFF. V and J are TRBV14 and TRBJ1-1; tentatively, D is TRBD1 (6 bases). V was cut by 5 bases and J by 8 bases, with 12 bases left in between. The CDR3 runs 12 residues. Per germline, CDR1 SGHDN and CDR2 FVKESK.

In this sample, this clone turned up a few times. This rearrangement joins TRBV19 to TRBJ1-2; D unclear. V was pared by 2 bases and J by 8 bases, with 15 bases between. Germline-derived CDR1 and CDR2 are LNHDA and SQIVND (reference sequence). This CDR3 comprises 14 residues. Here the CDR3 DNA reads TGTGCCAGTAGTATACGGGAACGGGAAGGAGGCTACACCTTC. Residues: CASSIREREGGYTF.

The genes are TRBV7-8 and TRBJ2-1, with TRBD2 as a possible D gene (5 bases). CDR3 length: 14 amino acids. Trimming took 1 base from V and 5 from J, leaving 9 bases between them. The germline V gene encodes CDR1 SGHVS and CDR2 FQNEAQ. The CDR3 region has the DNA TGTGCCAGCAGCTTAGTCGGGATCCACAATGAGCAGTTCTTC. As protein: CASSLVGIHNEQFF. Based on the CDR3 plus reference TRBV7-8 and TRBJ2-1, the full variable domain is GAGVSQSPRYKVAKRGQDVALRCDPISGHVSLFWYQQALGQGPEFLTYFQNEAQLDKSGLPSDRFFAERPEGSVSTLKIQRTQQEDSAVYLCASSLVGIHNEQFFGPGTRLTVL.